This T cell receptor (beta chain) was recovered during a study of T-cell memory formation after mild COVID-19. About the study: Clustering of TCRs was largely donor specific. Study observations and caveats: In pre-infection memory, a portion of responding clones appeared, which suggested that cross-reactive memory joined. The CD4+ clones that contracted clustered mainly within CM and EM, and the CD8+ clones concentrated in EMRA.

TCR alpha and TCR beta cDNA libraries carrying sample barcodes and UMIs came from 5'RACE with constant-segment primers. TCRdb re-called the 5' RACE reads with MiXCR, one entry per CDR3 protein. The sample includes 200,000 to 250,000 distinct CDR3 sequences, approximately 9% of them seen just once. This clonotype appeared many times. The antigen remains unidentified. Germline V CDR1 and CDR2: LNHNV, YYDKDF (reference sequence). The CDR3 spans 14 residues. With 1 base removed from V and 6 bases from J, the gap between germline ends came to 9 bases. This clonotype was obtained from a man between 18 and 29 years old who had mild COVID-19 (a few samples of this study predate the infection). Cell type and time point are not known. This chain links TRBV15 with TRBJ2-2; D might be TRBD1 (5 bases). The sequenced sample was PBMCs or a T cell subset sorted from them (not recorded which). The CDR3 DNA reads as TGTGCCACCAGCAGAGTCAGGGTGGCCGGGGAGCTGTTTTTT. Encoded protein: CATSRVRVAGELFF.